The clone carrying this TCR beta chain was seen more than once but under ten times. The antigen is not known. Alongside a J-beta primer mix, a sample-barcoded 5' primer served in a second PCR lasting about 6 to 11 cycles. A 12-random-nucleotide template-switch adaptor tagged each cDNA molecule. Every sample returned 2.5 million or more CDR3-containing paired-end reads. MiXCR, applied by TCRdb to the 5' RACE reads, yields one record per CDR3 protein. The data contain over 1,500,000 distinct CDR3 sequences, about 39% of them singletons. This CDR3 comprises 16 residues. After removal of 2 bases from V and 7 bases from J, the junction contained 8 bases not matched to a gene. Per the germline V gene, CDR1 is MNHNY and CDR2 is SVGAGI (reference sequence). The data are from a study of blood T cells in healthy people across ages. Study-wide points: Long-lived and aged donors differed, with more naive CD4+ cells and higher diversity in the long-lived.

The J gene is TRBJ1-4, the V gene TRBV6-6, with 9 bases fitting TRBD1. Input material: blood. The receptor was derived from a human donor in good health. The CDR3 loop reads CASSYRNRGLGEKLFF. CDR3 nucleotide sequence: TGTGCCAGCAGTTACCGAAACAGGGGGCTGGGTGAAAAACTGTTTTTT.